The clone carrying this T cell receptor (beta chain) came up a few times. The antigen is unknown. Germline is not matched at one junction end, which may reflect a read error. This sample was taken from a study of response to subunit inactivated influenza vaccine. TCRdb re-called the RT-PCR reads with MiXCR, one entry per CDR3 protein. The table shows 610,000 or so distinct CDR3 sequences, with approximately 15% occurring only once. Study-level findings and limits: The authors put forward the suggestion that each seasonal influenza vaccination may bring in only a limited number of new T cells.

The CDR3 is made up of 14 amino acids. Germline V gene data show CDR1 as SGHAT and CDR2 as FQNNGV. Sequences were derived from PBMCs from blood, sampled roughly 12 days after vaccination. The V gene is TRBV11-2, the J gene TRBJ2-1, with 8 bases that match TRBD1. The origin of this receptor is a man in his fifties who received an inactivated influenza vaccine. This CDR3 is CASSLGDRINEQFF. In DNA, the CDR3 is TGTGCCAGCAGTTTAGGGGACAGGATAAATGAGCAGTTCTTC.